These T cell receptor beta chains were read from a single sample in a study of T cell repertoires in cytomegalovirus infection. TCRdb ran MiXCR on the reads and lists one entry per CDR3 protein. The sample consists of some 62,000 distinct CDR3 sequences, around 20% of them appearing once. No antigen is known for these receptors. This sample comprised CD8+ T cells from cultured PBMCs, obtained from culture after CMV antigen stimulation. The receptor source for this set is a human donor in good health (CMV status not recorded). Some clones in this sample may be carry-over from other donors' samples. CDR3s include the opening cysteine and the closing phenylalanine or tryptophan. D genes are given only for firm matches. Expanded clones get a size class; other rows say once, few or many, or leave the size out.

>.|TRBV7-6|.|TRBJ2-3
CASSLAWSSTDTQYF
TGTGCCAGCAGCTTAGCTTGGAGTAGCACAGATACGCAGTATTTT
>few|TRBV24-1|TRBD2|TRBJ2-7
CATSDSLASGLYEQYF
TGTGCCACCAGTGATTCCCTGGCTAGCGGTCTCTACGAGCAGTACTTC
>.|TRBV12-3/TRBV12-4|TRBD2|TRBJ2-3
CASRNQLAGRGTTQYF
TGTGCCAGCAGGAACCAACTAGCGGGCCGGGGCACTACGCAGTATTTT
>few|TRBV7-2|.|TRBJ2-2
CASSSMEDPGLWNTGELFF
TGTGCCAGCAGCTCAATGGAGGATCCGGGCCTCTGGAACACCGGGGAGCTGTTTTTT
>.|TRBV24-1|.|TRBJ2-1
CATSSGGSPYNEQFF
TGTGCCACCAGCTCGGGGGGCTCCCCTTACAATGAGCAGTTCTTC
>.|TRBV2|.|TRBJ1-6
CAKQGLGRDSPLHF
TGTGCCAAACAAGGGTTGGGGAGAGATTCACCCCTCCACTTT
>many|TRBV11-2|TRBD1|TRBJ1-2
CASSSPEQGAGYGYTF
TGTGCCAGCAGCTCACCCGAACAGGGGGCGGGTTATGGCTACACCTTC
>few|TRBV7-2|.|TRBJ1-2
CASSLPRDYGYTF
TGTGCCAGCAGCTTACCCCGTGACTATGGCTACACCTTC
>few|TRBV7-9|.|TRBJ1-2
CASSVNEGQGQGYTF
TGTGCCAGCAGCGTCAACGAAGGGCAGGGGCAGGGCTACACCTTC
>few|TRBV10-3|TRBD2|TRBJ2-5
CAISESSTSGGQETQYF
TGTGCCATCAGTGAGTCCTCGACTAGCGGGGGCCAAGAGACCCAGTACTTC
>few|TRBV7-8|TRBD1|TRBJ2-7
CASSLEGTGVVNKYF
TGTGCCAGCAGCTTGGAGGGGACAGGGGTGGTAAATAAGTACTTC
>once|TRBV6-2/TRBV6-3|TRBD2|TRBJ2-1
CASSYPGSPGTSGANEQFF
TGTGCCAGCAGTTACCCCGGATCACCCGGGACTAGCGGGGCCAATGAGCAGTTCTTC
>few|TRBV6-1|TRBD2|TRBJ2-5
CASLYPREGKRTSDPETQYF
TGTGCCAGCCTATATCCAAGAGAGGGGAAACGGACTAGCGACCCCGAGACCCAGTACTTC
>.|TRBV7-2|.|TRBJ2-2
CASSLRHPNTGELFF
TGTGCCAGCAGCTTACGACACCCGAACACCGGGGAGCTGTTTTTT
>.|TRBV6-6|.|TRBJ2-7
CASSYSERGNYEQYF
TGTGCCAGCAGTTACTCCGAAAGGGGCAACTACGAGCAGTACTTC
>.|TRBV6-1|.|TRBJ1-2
CASSEMRQNNYGYTF
TGTGCCAGCAGTGAAATGAGGCAAAATAACTATGGCTACACCTTC
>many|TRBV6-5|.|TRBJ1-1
CASTTMGNTEAFF
TGTGCCAGCACTACGATGGGGAACACTGAAGCTTTCTTT
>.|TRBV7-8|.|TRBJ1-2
CATLSYGYTF
TGTGCCACCCTCAGCTATGGCTACACCTTC
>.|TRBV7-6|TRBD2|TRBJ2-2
CASSSLAGGTGELFF
TGTGCCAGCAGCTCCCTGGCGGGGGGGACCGGGGAGCTGTTTTTT
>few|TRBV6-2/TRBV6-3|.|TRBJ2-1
CASSYGGPRNEQFF
TGTGCCAGCAGTTACGGGGGGCCGAGGAATGAGCAGTTCTTC
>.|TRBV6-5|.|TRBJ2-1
CASSPGRNEQFF
TGTGCCAGCAGCCCAGGACGGAATGAGCAGTTCTTC
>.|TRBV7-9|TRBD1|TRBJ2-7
CASSAPMGQNYEQYF
TGTGCCAGCAGCGCACCGATGGGACAGAACTACGAGCAGTACTTC
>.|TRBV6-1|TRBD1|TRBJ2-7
CASSIGQGREQYF
TGTGCCAGCAGTATTGGACAGGGGCGCGAGCAGTACTTC
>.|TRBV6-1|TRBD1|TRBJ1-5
CASSETGSNQPQHF
TGTGCCAGCAGTGAGACAGGGTCTAATCAGCCCCAGCATTTT
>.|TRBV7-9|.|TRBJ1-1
CASSLLRGMNTEAFF
TGTGCCAGCAGCTTATTGCGGGGGATGAACACTGAAGCTTTCTTT
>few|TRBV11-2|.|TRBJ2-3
CASSFIGTADTQYF
TGTGCCAGCAGCTTCATCGGGACTGCAGATACGCAGTATTTT